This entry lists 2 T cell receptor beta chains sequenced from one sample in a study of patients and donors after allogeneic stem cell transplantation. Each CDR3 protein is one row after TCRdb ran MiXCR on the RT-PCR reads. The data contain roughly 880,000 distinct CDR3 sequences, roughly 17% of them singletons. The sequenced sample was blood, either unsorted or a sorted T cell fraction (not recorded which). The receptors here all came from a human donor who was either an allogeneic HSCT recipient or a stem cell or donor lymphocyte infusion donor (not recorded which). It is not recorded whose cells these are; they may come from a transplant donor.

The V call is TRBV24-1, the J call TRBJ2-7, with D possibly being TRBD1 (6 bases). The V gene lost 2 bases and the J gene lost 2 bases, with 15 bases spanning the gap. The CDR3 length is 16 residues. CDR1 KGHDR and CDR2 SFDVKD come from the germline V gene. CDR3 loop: CATSDYRSQGTYEQYF. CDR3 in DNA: TGTGCCACCAGTGATTACAGGTCGCAGGGGACCTACGAGCAGTACTTC.

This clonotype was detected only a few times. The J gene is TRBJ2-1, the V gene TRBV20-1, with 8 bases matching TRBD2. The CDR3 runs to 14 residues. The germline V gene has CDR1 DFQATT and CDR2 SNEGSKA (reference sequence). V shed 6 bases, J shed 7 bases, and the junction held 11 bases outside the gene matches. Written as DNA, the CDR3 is TGCAGTGCCGACCCCAGCGGGAGTGGTAATGAGCAGTTCTTC. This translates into CSADPSGSGNEQFF.